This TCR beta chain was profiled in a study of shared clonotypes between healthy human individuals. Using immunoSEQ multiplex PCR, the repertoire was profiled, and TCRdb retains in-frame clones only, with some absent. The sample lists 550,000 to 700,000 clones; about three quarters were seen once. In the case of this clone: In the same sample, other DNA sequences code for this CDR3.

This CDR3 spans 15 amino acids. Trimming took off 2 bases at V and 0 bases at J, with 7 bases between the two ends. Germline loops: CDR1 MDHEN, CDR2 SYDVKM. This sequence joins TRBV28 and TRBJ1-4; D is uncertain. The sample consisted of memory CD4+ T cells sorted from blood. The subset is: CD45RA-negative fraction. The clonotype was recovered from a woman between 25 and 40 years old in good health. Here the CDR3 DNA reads TGTGCCAGCAGTTTAGGGAGGGCAACTAATGAAAAACTGTTTTTT. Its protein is CASSLGRATNEKLFF.